Each of the 8 T cell receptor beta chains below was sequenced from the same sample in a study of vaccination effects on CD4 cells after COVID-19. Upon completion of about eleven days in culture, CD4+ T cells were isolated. No cognate antigen is known for these TCRs. TCRdb keeps only in-frame clones here, not all; method: immunoSEQ multiplex PCR. The table has roughly 60,000 clones, under 80% seen once; the top ten hold around a quarter. Material: CD4+ T cells from PBMCs cultured without peptide, obtained before COVID-19 vaccination. Source of these receptors: a human donor who had a prior SARS-CoV-2 infection.

This clone was seen a few times. Other DNA sequences of this sample code for an identical CDR3. The chain uses TRBV5-1 and TRBJ2-5, with 8 nucleotides matching TRBD1. Germline CDR1 SGHRS, CDR2 YFSETQ. The V segment lost 3 bases and the J segment 1 base; nucleotides outside the gene matches: 2. The CDR3 runs 14 residues. This CDR3 reads CASSSTGGQETQYF. The CDR3, as DNA: TGCGCCAGCAGCTCTACAGGGGGCCAAGAGACCCAGTACTTC.

The chain couples TRBV5-1 to TRBJ2-1; 7 bases align to TRBD1. The germline gives CDR1 SGHRS, CDR2 YFSETQ. The CDR3 spans 15 residues. V lost 5 bases, J lost 0 bases, and 5 bases stayed unmatched. The CDR3 DNA reads TGCGCCAGCAGACAGACAGGGAGCTCCTACAATGAGCAGTTCTTC. Protein sequence: CASRQTGSSYNEQFF. Looking up the rest from reference TRBV5-1 and TRBJ2-1 gives the full variable domain: KAGVTQTPRYLIKTRGQQVTLSCSPISGHRSVSWYQQTPGQGLQFLFEYFSETQRNKGNFPGRFSGRQFSNSRSEMNVSTLELGDSALYLCASRQTGSSYNEQFFGPGTRLTVL.

CDR3 region: CASGVNPGYYEQYF. As DNA, the CDR3 is TGTGCCAGCGGGGTTAACCCGGGATACTACGAGCAGTACTTC. The V call is TRBV11-2, the J call TRBJ2-7; TRBD2 might be the D (5 bases). V lost 8 bases, J lost 3 bases, and 17 bases lay in between. The CDR3 is made up of 14 amino acids. Germline CDR1 SGHAT, CDR2 FQNNGV. The variable domain in full, with the rest retrieved from reference TRBV11-2 and TRBJ2-7, is EAGVAQSPRYKIIEKRQSVAFWCNPISGHATLYWYQQILGQGPKLLIQFQNNGVVDDSQLPKDRFSAERLKGVDSTLKIQPAKLEDSAVYLCASGVNPGYYEQYFGPGTRLTVT.

The rearrangement joins TRBV7-9 to TRBJ2-1; 13 nucleotides agree with TRBD2. The CDR3 is 19 residues long. The germline V gene has CDR1 SEHNR and CDR2 FQNEAQ (reference sequence). The V and J ends lost 5 bases and 4 bases, in that order; junction bases with no gene match: 14. The chain's CDR3 is CASSPVPGLAGLRYNEQFF. The CDR3 bases are TGTGCCAGCAGCCCCGTCCCGGGACTAGCGGGGTTAAGGTACAATGAGCAGTTCTTC. The full variable domain, rest sourced from reference TRBV7-9 and TRBJ2-1, is DTGVSQNPRHKITKRGQNVTFRCDPISEHNRLYWYRQTLGQGPEFLTYFQNEAQLEKSRLLSDRFSAERPKGSFSTLEIQRTEQGDSAMYLCASSPVPGLAGLRYNEQFFGPGTRLTVL.

The chain couples TRBV15 to TRBJ1-5; 7 nucleotides match TRBD1. This CDR3 is built from 16 residues. Germline-derived CDR1 and CDR2 are LNHNV and YYDKDF (reference sequence). V shed 1 base, J shed 3 bases, and the junction held 6 bases outside the gene matches. CDR3 nucleotides: TGTGCCACCAGCAGAGGGGCAGGGGGTTTCAATCAGCCCCAGCATTTT. Translation gives CATSRGAGGFNQPQHF. Full variable domain (outside the CDR3, taken from reference TRBV15 and TRBJ1-5): DAMVIQNPRYQVTQFGKPVTLSCSQTLNHNVMYWYQQKSSQAPKLLFHYYDKDFNNEADTPDNFQSRRPNTSFCFLDIRSPGLGDTAMYLCATSRGAGGFNQPQHFGDGTRLSIL.

The sample holds one count of this clone. The V gene is TRBV7-8, the J gene TRBJ2-1; D unclear. Germline CDR1 SGHVS, CDR2 FQNEAQ. The length of the CDR3 is 13 residues. Trimming left V 4 bases short and J 9 bases short, with 13 bases between. The CDR3 sequence: CASSSESSGEQFF. The CDR3 DNA reads TGTGCCAGCAGCTCGGAGAGCTCTGGTGAGCAGTTCTTC.

V and J are TRBV7-8 and TRBJ1-1; 7 bases map to TRBD1. The CDR3 extends over 14 amino acids. The J segment lost 5 bases and the V segment lost 1 base, leaving 4 bases of the junction unmatched. Germline CDR1 is SGHVS and CDR2 is FQNEAQ. The CDR3 protein is CASSLETGWTEAFF. The CDR3, as DNA: TGTGCCAGCAGCTTAGAGACAGGGTGGACTGAAGCTTTCTTT.

V and J are TRBV11-3 and TRBJ2-7; 12 nucleotides align to TRBD2. Germline V gene data show CDR1 as SGHNT and CDR2 as YENEEA. The CDR3 is 19 amino acids. Trimming took 8 bases from V and 0 from J; bases not matched to a gene: 17. The chain's CDR3 is CASLIQRTSGAINSYEQYF. DNA for the CDR3: TGTGCCAGCTTAATACAAAGGACTAGCGGGGCAATAAACTCCTACGAGCAGTACTTC. Together with reference TRBV11-3 and TRBJ2-7, the CDR3 gives the full variable domain: EAGVVQSPRYKIIEKKQPVAFWCNPISGHNTLYWYLQNLGQGPELLIRYENEEAVDDSQLPKDRFSAERLKGVDSTLKIQPAELGDSAVYLCASLIQRTSGAINSYEQYFGPGTRLTVT.